The rows below give T cell receptor beta chains drawn from one sample of a study of blood T cell repertoires in COVID-19. The repertoire was sequenced with immunoSEQ multiplex PCR; TCRdb's copy has only in-frame clones and lacks some. The sample has 200,000 or so clones, around 85% seen once; the top ten hold around 0.93%. The sequenced material came from peripheral blood. The receptor set was obtained from a man in his sixties with COVID-19, enrolled during active disease. Both conserved end residues are part of each CDR3. The D gene is left open where the match is weak. Clone size, where shown, is once, few, many, or a class for clones that have expanded.

V	size	length	D	J	DNA	CDR3
TRBV7-6	-	14	-	TRBJ2-3	TGTGCCAGCAGCCCCCGGGCAAGGGAGGATACGCAGTATTTT	CASSPRAREDTQYF
TRBV27	few	14	TRBD2	TRBJ2-7	TGTGCCAGCCGCCCGGGGACTAGCGGGTACGAGCAGTACTTC	CASRPGTSGYEQYF
TRBV19	-	16	-	TRBJ1-3	TGTGCCAGTAGTATGAGTCGGACAAGGACATCAAACACCATATATTTT	CASSMSRTRTSNTIYF
TRBV5-1	-	16	TRBD2	TRBJ2-1	TGCGCCAGCAGCTTTCTAGCGGGAGTATCCTACAATGAGCAGTTCTTC	CASSFLAGVSYNEQFF
TRBV2	-	16	TRBD1	TRBJ2-1	TGTGCCAGCAGTGTCGGGCGACAGGGGGCTGACAATGAGCAGTTCTTC	CASSVGRQGADNEQFF
TRBV6-2/TRBV6-3	-	14	-	TRBJ1-1	TGTGCCAGCAGTTATCGGCAGGCGAACACTGAAGCTTTCTTT	CASSYRQANTEAFF
TRBV28	-	15	TRBD1	TRBJ1-4	TGTGCCAGCTCAACGCCGGGACAGGGTATCGGAGGACTGTTTTTT	CASSTPGQGIGGLFF
TRBV9	-	15	TRBD1	TRBJ2-1	TGTGCCAGCAGCGCCACGACAGGGGGCTACAATGAGCAGTTCTTC	CASSATTGGYNEQFF
TRBV19	-	15	-	TRBJ1-1	TGTGCCAGTAGTTTACCTTGGGGCCAGAACACTGAAGCTTTCTTT	CASSLPWGQNTEAFF
TRBV30	-	16	-	TRBJ1-1	TGTGCCTGGAGTGTACTTGCAGAATACAGGCACACTGAAGCTTTCTTT	CAWSVLAEYRHTEAFF
TRBV14	-	16	TRBD2	TRBJ2-3	TGTGCCAGCAGCCAAGAATCCAGCGGGAGGGCAGATACGCAGTATTTT	CASSQESSGRADTQYF
TRBV6-2/TRBV6-3	-	11	-	TRBJ1-2	TGTGCCAGCAGTACGGGCTATGGCTACACCTTC	CASSTGYGYTF
TRBV14	-	16	-	TRBJ1-5	TGTGCCAGCAGCCAAGGAGGCGGGGCTGGCAATCAGCCCCAGCATTTT	CASSQGGGAGNQPQHF
TRBV28	-	15	TRBD2	TRBJ2-3	TGTGCCAGCATCCGAGCGGGAGGCACAGCAGATACGCAGTATTTT	CASIRAGGTADTQYF
TRBV19	-	14	-	TRBJ1-2	TGTGCCAGTATAGGGGAACAGGAATACTATGGCTACACCTTC	CASIGEQEYYGYTF
TRBV7-8	-	15	-	TRBJ1-5	TGTGCCAGCAGCGACCCCCGGGGAAGCAATCAGCCCCAGCATTTT	CASSDPRGSNQPQHF
TRBV27	-	15	-	TRBJ1-5	TGTGCCAGCAGTTTAGGCGGCGGCCGCAATCAGCCCCAGCATTTT	CASSLGGGRNQPQHF
TRBV6-1	-	15	-	TRBJ2-7	TGTGCCAGCAGTGAACTTGCGGGCAGGGGATACGAGCAGTACTTC	CASSELAGRGYEQYF
TRBV5-1	-	16	TRBD1	TRBJ2-7	TGCGCCAGCAGCTTGGGTCAGACAGGGCAAGTCTACGAGCAGTACTTC	CASSLGQTGQVYEQYF
TRBV6-5	-	13	-	TRBJ2-7	TGTGCCAGCCGAATGGGGAGCTCCTACGAGCAGTACTTC	CASRMGSSYEQYF
TRBV14	-	15	TRBD1	TRBJ1-6	TGTGCCAGCAGCCAAGACCCAGGGGGCCGTTCACCCCTCCACTTT	CASSQDPGGRSPLHF
TRBV6-1	-	16	-	TRBJ1-3	TGTGCCAGCAGTGAAGCGGGCAGGGGAGCTGGAAACACCATATATTTT	CASSEAGRGAGNTIYF
TRBV28	few	15	TRBD1	TRBJ1-1	TGTGCCAGCAGACCCGAACAGGGGTGGAACACTGAAGCTTTCTTT	CASRPEQGWNTEAFF
TRBV14	-	15	-	TRBJ2-7	TGTGCCAGCAGCCAAGATCTGGGGAGGACCTACGAGCAGTACTTC	CASSQDLGRTYEQYF
TRBV6-5	once	13	-	TRBJ1-1	TGTGCCAGCACGCCGGGACACGCGACAGAAGCTTTCTTT	CASTPGHATEAFF
TRBV18	-	14	-	TRBJ1-3	TGTGCCAGCTCACCCTCTAAGCTTTCGGACACCATATATTTT	CASSPSKLSDTIYF
TRBV5-6	once	16	-	TRBJ2-7	TGTGCCAGCAGCTTAGGACGGGGCGGGGGCAGGTACGAGCAGTACTTC	CASSLGRGGGRYEQYF
TRBV18	-	15	-	TRBJ1-1	TGTGCCAGCTCACCATCAGAACAGGTAATAACTGAAGCTTTCTTT	CASSPSEQVITEAFF
TRBV7-2	-	14	-	TRBJ1-1	TGTGCCAGCAGCTTAATGGCAGGGAAGACTGAAGCTTTCTTT	CASSLMAGKTEAFF
TRBV4-2	-	18	TRBD2	TRBJ2-7	TGTGCCAGCAGCCAAGGGAGTCCGGGACTAGCGGGATTCTACGAGCAGTACTTC	CASSQGSPGLAGFYEQYF
TRBV7-2	-	11	-	TRBJ2-7	TGTGCCAGCAGCTTAAATAACGAGCAGTACTTC	CASSLNNEQYF
TRBV12-3/TRBV12-4	-	13	-	TRBJ1-5	TGTGCCAGCACTAGCAATAGCAATCAGCCCCAGCATTTT	CASTSNSNQPQHF
TRBV5-8	-	13	TRBD1	TRBJ1-2	TGTGCCAGCAGCCAGGACAGGGTTGGGGGCTACACCTTC	CASSQDRVGGYTF
TRBV12-3/TRBV12-4	-	13	-	TRBJ1-2	TGTGCCAGCACCCCGGGGGGGCTAAATGGCTACACCTTC	CASTPGGLNGYTF
TRBV28	-	15	-	TRBJ1-5	TGTGCCAGCAGTTTAGCAGGTCCGGGCAATCAGCCCCAGCATTTT	CASSLAGPGNQPQHF
TRBV6-5	-	15	TRBD1	TRBJ1-5	TGTGCCAGCAGTTTTGGACAGGGTGGCAATCAGCCCCAGCATTTT	CASSFGQGGNQPQHF
TRBV6-1	-	17	TRBD2	TRBJ2-1	TGTGCCAGCAGTGAAGGTGGGACTAGCTTTTACTACAATGAGCAGTTCTTC	CASSEGGTSFYYNEQFF
TRBV28	-	13	-	TRBJ1-2	TGTGCCAGCAGGGGGCCATTTAACTATGGCTACACCTTC	CASRGPFNYGYTF
TRBV29-1	-	12	-	TRBJ2-7	TGCAGCGGCGCACTAGCCGGGTACGAGCAGTACTTC	CSGALAGYEQYF
TRBV29-1	-	14	TRBD1	TRBJ1-3	TGCAGCGCTAGACAGGGATCCTCTGGAAACACCATATATTTT	CSARQGSSGNTIYF
TRBV4-1	-	14	-	TRBJ2-7	TGCGCCAGCAGCCTACCCGACAGTTCCTACGAGCAGTACTTC	CASSLPDSSYEQYF
TRBV6-5	once	14	TRBD1	TRBJ1-5	TGTGCCAGCAGTTACGGACAGGACAATCAGCCCCAGCATTTT	CASSYGQDNQPQHF
TRBV20-1	-	13	TRBD1	TRBJ1-5	TGCAGTGCTAGTCCAGGGGGCGTGGAAACCCAGCATTTT	CSASPGGVETQHF
TRBV5-1	-	15	-	TRBJ1-5	TGCGCCAGCAGCTTGGACGGTTATAGCAATCAGCCCCAGCATTTT	CASSLDGYSNQPQHF
TRBV14	once	15	-	TRBJ2-3	TGTGCCAGCAGCCAAGAGCGGCGGAGAGGCGATACGCAGTATTTT	CASSQERRRGDTQYF
TRBV9	-	13	-	TRBJ1-3	TGTGCCAGCAGCCCAGGGGTAGGAAACACCATATATTTT	CASSPGVGNTIYF
TRBV7-9	-	15	TRBD2	TRBJ2-1	TGTGCCAGCAGCTTAAGGAGCGGGAGGGGCAATGAGCAGTTCTTC	CASSLRSGRGNEQFF
TRBV2	-	13	-	TRBJ1-1	TGTGCCAGCAGAGTAAGGGGGGGCACTGAAGCTTTCTTT	CASRVRGGTEAFF
TRBV5-6	-	16	TRBD1	TRBJ1-4	TGTGCCAGCAGCTTGGTGAGGACAGGACTGAATGAAAAACTGTTTTTT	CASSLVRTGLNEKLFF
TRBV11-2	-	15	-	TRBJ2-7	TGTGCCAGCAGCTTAGAATCAGGGAAGCGCTACGAGCAGTACTTC	CASSLESGKRYEQYF
TRBV2	-	11	-	TRBJ1-2	TGTGCCAGTAGTCCACAGGTGGGCTACACCTTC	CASSPQVGYTF
TRBV19	-	16	-	TRBJ1-5	TGTGCCAGTAGTGCCAGGACAGTATCTAGCAATCAGCCCCAGCATTTT	CASSARTVSSNQPQHF
TRBV7-9	-	13	-	TRBJ1-2	TGTGCCAGCAGCCTCCTATACCAGGAAGGCTACACCTTC	CASSLLYQEGYTF
TRBV12-3/TRBV12-4	-	13	-	TRBJ1-1	TGTGCCAGCAGCGAGGGTAGACCTACTGAAGCTTTCTTT	CASSEGRPTEAFF
TRBV11-2	-	15	-	TRBJ2-7	TGTGCCAGCAGCTTACTGGCGGGGGCTTCCTACGAGCAGTACTTC	CASSLLAGASYEQYF
TRBV5-1	-	14	-	TRBJ1-1	TGCGCCAGCAGCTTGGGAGACAGTTGGACTGAAGCTTTCTTT	CASSLGDSWTEAFF
TRBV9	-	16	TRBD1	TRBJ2-2	TGTGCCAGCAGCATCACGGACAGGGCTAACACCGGGGAGCTGTTTTTT	CASSITDRANTGELFF
TRBV9	-	14	-	TRBJ1-3	TGTGCCAGCAGCGCGGACTACTCTGGAAACACCATATATTTT	CASSADYSGNTIYF
TRBV18	-	16	-	TRBJ2-5	TGTGCCAGCTCACCCTCTACTCCGCTCGGGGTAGAGACCCAGTACTTC	CASSPSTPLGVETQYF